The 20 T cell receptor beta chains given below trace back to one sample, sequenced in a study of shared clonotypes between healthy human individuals. The data were produced by immunoSEQ multiplex PCR, yet TCRdb's version contains in-frame clones alone and is incomplete. The data contain fewer than 850,000 clones, less than 80% of them singletons. Sequenced input: memory CD4+ T cells sorted from blood. Subset meaning: CD45RA-negative fraction. Receptor source: a woman aged 30 to 39 in good health.

The CDR3 DNA sequence: TGTGCCAGTAGTGGGGCGATAGACACCGGGGAGCTGTTTTTT. As protein: CASSGAIDTGELFF. V and J are TRBV19 and TRBJ2-2; D is possibly TRBD1 (5 bases). Germline V gene sequence: CDR1 LNHDA, CDR2 SQIVND (reference sequence). Trimming cost V 5 bases and J 3 bases, with 10 bases left between them. CDR3 length: 14 amino acids.

In its sample, this clone was seen once. The CDR3 DNA reads TGTGCCAGCAGCCCTCGGACTAGCGCAAACAATGAGCAGTTCTTC. Amino acid sequence: CASSPRTSANNEQFF. The chain has TRBV11-3 and TRBJ2-1; 9 bases are a match to TRBD2. The V and J ends lost 5 bases and 5 bases, in that order; junction bases with no gene match: 7. This CDR3 has 15 residues. Germline V lookup: CDR1 SGHNT, CDR2 YENEEA. Complete variable domain (other parts from reference TRBV11-3 and TRBJ2-1): EAGVVQSPRYKIIEKKQPVAFWCNPISGHNTLYWYLQNLGQGPELLIRYENEEAVDDSQLPKDRFSAERLKGVDSTLKIQPAELGDSAVYLCASSPRTSANNEQFFGPGTRLTVL.

The genes are TRBV7-8 and TRBJ2-4; 11 bases align to TRBD2. The CDR3 length is 16 residues. The germline gives CDR1 SGHVS, CDR2 FQNEAQ. J was trimmed by 5 bases and V by 3 bases; bases with no gene match: 6. CDR3: CASSFSETSGENIQYF. CDR3 coding DNA: TGTGCCAGCAGCTTCTCAGAGACTAGCGGGGAAAACATTCAGTACTTC.

This clone was observed a few times. The chain couples TRBV5-1 to TRBJ1-1; D call uncertain. V was pared by 0 bases and J by 3 bases, with 15 bases between. Germline V gene data show CDR1 as SGHRS and CDR2 as YFSETQ. The CDR3 runs to 16 residues. The CDR3 here is CASSLGFFEVDTEAFF. In DNA form, the CDR3 reads TGCGCCAGCAGCTTGGGGTTCTTTGAAGTTGACACTGAAGCTTTCTTT. The variable domain in full, completed from reference TRBV5-1 and TRBJ1-1, reads KAGVTQTPRYLIKTRGQQVTLSCSPISGHRSVSWYQQTPGQGLQFLFEYFSETQRNKGNFPGRFSGRQFSNSRSEMNVSTLELGDSALYLCASSLGFFEVDTEAFFGQGTRLTVV.

The rearrangement joins TRBV5-1 to TRBJ2-5; TRBD1 matches at 8 bases. Trimming cost V 5 bases and J 1 base; bases outside gene matches: 7. Germline V lookup: CDR1 SGHRS, CDR2 YFSETQ. The CDR3 has 15 residues. The CDR3 loop is CASRPTGGTQETQYF. The CDR3 DNA is TGCGCCAGCAGGCCCACAGGGGGAACCCAAGAGACCCAGTACTTC.

The chain links TRBV28 to TRBJ2-6; TRBD1 matches 10 bases. Per germline, CDR1 MDHEN and CDR2 SYDVKM. V was pared by 6 bases and J by 1 base, with 6 bases of the junction left unmatched. This CDR3 has 17 residues. The CDR3 nucleotides are TGTGCCAGCAGAGAGGGGACAGGGGTATCTGGGGCCAACGTCCTGACTTTC. Its translation: CASREGTGVSGANVLTF.

This clone was recorded many times. The V and J genes are TRBV18 and TRBJ2-5; weak D call: TRBD1 (5 bases). The CDR3 contains 15 residues. Germline CDR1 is KGHSH and CDR2 is LQKENI. Trimming pared 0 bases from V and 3 bases from J, leaving 11 bases between. The CDR3 DNA sequence: TGTGCCAGCTCACCACCGGCGACAGCGAAAGAGACCCAGTACTTC. The encoded protein is CASSPPATAKETQYF.

The chain uses TRBV5-1 and TRBJ2-7, with 7 bases that match TRBD2. The CDR3 has 12 residues. The germline V gene encodes CDR1 SGHRS and CDR2 YFSETQ. The V and J ends lost 7 bases and 6 bases, in that order; junction bases with no gene match: 7. The CDR3 DNA reads TGCGCCAGCGGGGAGGGGCCTACCGAGCAGTACTTC. It yields the protein CASGEGPTEQYF.

This CDR3 reads CASSQVAGWGKLFF. DNA of the CDR3: TGTGCCAGCAGCCAAGTGGCAGGGTGGGGGAAACTGTTTTTT. The chain joins TRBV14 to TRBJ1-4; a weak D match, TRBD1 (5 bases). CDR1 is SGHDN, CDR2 FVKESK, per germline. V shed 1 base and J shed 11 bases, with 14 bases lying between them. The CDR3 is made up of 14 amino acids.

This clone has only a few counts. The chain carries TRBV5-1 and TRBJ2-1; D gene ambiguous. The germline gives CDR1 SGHRS, CDR2 YFSETQ. The CDR3 length is 15 residues. Deletions cut 3 bases from V and 2 bases from J, with 12 bases between. The CDR3, as DNA: TGCGCCAGCAGCTCAGACACCCAGGCCTACAATGAGCAGTTCTTC. The encoded protein is CASSSDTQAYNEQFF.

The chain combines TRBV19 with TRBJ2-3; possible D gene TRBD2, 5 bases. CDR1 is LNHDA and CDR2 is SQIVND in the germline V gene (reference sequence). The germline V and J ends were trimmed by 3 bases and 1 base, with 8 bases remaining between them. This CDR3 contains 14 residues. CDR3 protein: CASSILGGTDTQYF. The CDR3 DNA sequence: TGTGCCAGTAGTATTTTGGGAGGCACAGATACGCAGTATTTT.

The chain is built from TRBV21-1 and TRBJ2-5; TRBD2 is taken as the D call from the table, unchecked against the DNA. TRBV21-1 is shown as a pseudogene. This CDR3 contains 14 residues. CDR3 nucleotide sequence: TGTGCCAGCAGCTCGCTAGCGGCTCAAGAGACCCAGTACTTC. Residues: CASSSLAAQETQYF.

This chain joins TRBV6-5 and TRBJ1-5; TRBD1 might be the D (5 bases). The CDR3 runs to 13 residues. The germline CDR1 and CDR2 sequences are MNHEY and SVGAGI. Trimming cost V 1 base and J 6 bases, with 7 bases left between them. The CDR3 DNA follows: TGTGCCAGCAGTTACTTTGGGGGTCAGCCCCAGCATTTT. Amino acids: CASSYFGGQPQHF.

This clone has more than one count but fewer than ten. This sequence joins TRBV7-9 and TRBJ1-3; 10 bases line up with TRBD1. The length of the CDR3 is 17 residues. CDR1 and CDR2 from the germline V gene are SEHNR and FQNEAQ (reference sequence). Germline trimming cut 3 bases from V and 0 bases from J; bases unmatched to any gene: 5. CDR3 sequence reads: CASSFWGQGISGNTIYF. CDR3 nucleotides: TGTGCCAGCAGCTTCTGGGGACAGGGGATCTCTGGAAACACCATATATTTT.

The chain joins TRBV18 to TRBJ2-6; TRBD1 agrees at 8 bases. The ends lost 1 base at V and 3 bases at J; junction bases unmatched: 5. The CDR3 is made up of 17 amino acids. Germline V gene sequence: CDR1 KGHSH, CDR2 LQKENI. CDR3 coding DNA: TGTGCCAGCTCACCACGGACAGGGACGGGTGGGGCCAACGTCCTGACTTTC. The encoded protein is CASSPRTGTGGANVLTF. Full variable domain (outside the CDR3, taken from reference TRBV18 and TRBJ2-6): NAGVMQNPRHLVRRRGQEARLRCSPMKGHSHVYWYRQLPEEGLKFMVYLQKENIIDESGMPKERFSAEFPKEGPSILRIQQVVRGDSAAYFCASSPRTGTGGANVLTFGAGSRLTVL.

The chain has TRBV5-6 and TRBJ1-2; D possibly corresponds to TRBD1 (6 bases). The CDR3 has 14 amino acids. Trimming cost V 2 bases and J 7 bases, with 15 bases left between them. CDR1 and CDR2 (germline): SGHDT, YYEEEE. CDR3 in DNA: TGTGCCAGCAGCTTTTTGCGGGGGGCGACTGGCTACACCTTC. As protein: CASSFLRGATGYTF.

Note on this clone: The sample has other DNA sequences that encode this CDR3 too. The chain links TRBV4-2 to TRBJ1-2, with 7 bases lining up with TRBD1. Germline assignment: CDR1 LGHNA and CDR2 YNFKEQ. The ends lost 1 base at V and 4 bases at J; junction bases unmatched: 3. This CDR3 comprises 14 residues. The CDR3 nucleotides read TGTGCCAGCAGCCAAGTAGGGGGCGGCTATGGCTACACCTTC. It translates to CASSQVGGGYGYTF.

The V call is TRBV5-5, the J call TRBJ1-4; D perhaps matches TRBD1 (6 bases). Germline lookup yields CDR1 SGHKS and CDR2 YYEKEE (reference sequence). CDR3 length: 15 residues. The V gene lost 3 bases and the J gene lost 4 bases, with 13 bases spanning the gap. CDR3 bases: TGTGCCAGCAGCTCCGTGGACAGCTATAATGAAAAACTGTTTTTT. Translating gives CASSSVDSYNEKLFF.

V usage is TRBV5-5 and J usage is TRBJ2-7, with D possibly being TRBD1 (6 bases). Deletions cut 3 bases from V and 6 bases from J, with 19 bases between. The CDR3 sequence is 15 residues long. The germline V gene encodes CDR1 SGHKS and CDR2 YYEKEE (reference sequence). CDR3 nucleotides: TGTGCCAGCAGCTACTACAGGGAACTGTTGGGCGAGCAGTACTTC. Translated, it gives CASSYYRELLGEQYF.

This clone was seen at least ten times. The chain employs TRBV18 and TRBJ1-2; no definite D call. Germline values: CDR1 KGHSH, CDR2 LQKENI. The CDR3 totals 14 residues. Trimming pared 3 bases from V and 7 bases from J, leaving 15 bases between. CDR3 nucleotides: TGTGCCAGCTCACCTTCAAGTCCCCCGGGTGGCTACACCTTC. Protein product: CASSPSSPPGGYTF. Complete variable domain (other parts from reference TRBV18 and TRBJ1-2): NAGVMQNPRHLVRRRGQEARLRCSPMKGHSHVYWYRQLPEEGLKFMVYLQKENIIDESGMPKERFSAEFPKEGPSILRIQQVVRGDSAAYFCASSPSSPPGGYTFGSGTRLTVV.